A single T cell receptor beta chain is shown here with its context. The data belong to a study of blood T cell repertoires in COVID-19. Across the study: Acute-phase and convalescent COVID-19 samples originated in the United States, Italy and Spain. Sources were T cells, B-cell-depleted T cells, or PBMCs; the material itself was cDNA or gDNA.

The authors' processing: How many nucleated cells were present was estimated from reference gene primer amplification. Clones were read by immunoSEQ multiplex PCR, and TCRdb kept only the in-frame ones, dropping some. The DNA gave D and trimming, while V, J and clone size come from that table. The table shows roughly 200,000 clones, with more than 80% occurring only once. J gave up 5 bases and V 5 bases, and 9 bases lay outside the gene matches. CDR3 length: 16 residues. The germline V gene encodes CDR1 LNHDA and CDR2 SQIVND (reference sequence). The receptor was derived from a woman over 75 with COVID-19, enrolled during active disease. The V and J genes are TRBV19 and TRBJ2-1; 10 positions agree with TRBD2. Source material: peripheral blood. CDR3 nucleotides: TGTGCCAGTAGTGCGAAAGCGGGAGGGACACACAATGAGCAGTTCTTC. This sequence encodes CASSAKAGGTHNEQFF. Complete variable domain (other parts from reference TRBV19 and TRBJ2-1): DGGITQSPKYLFRKEGQNVTLSCEQNLNHDAMYWYRQDPGQGLRLIYYSQIVNDFQKGDIAEGYSVSREKKESFPLTVTSAQKNPTAFYLCASSAKAGGTHNEQFFGPGTRLTVL.